The entry below describes one T cell receptor beta chain. The data belong to a study of blood T cell repertoires in COVID-19. Using immunoSEQ multiplex PCR, the repertoire was profiled, and TCRdb retains in-frame clones only, with some absent. Of approximately 52,000 clones listed, 85% are singletons. Trimming shortened V by 2 bases and J by 0 bases, and 8 bases separated the two germline ends. The CDR3 consists of 14 residues. CDR1 and CDR2 (germline): SGDLS, YYNGEE. Sequences were obtained from peripheral blood. This receptor was identified in a human donor in a cohort sampled during active COVID-19. The rearrangement uses TRBV9 and TRBJ1-1; D is perhaps TRBD1 (5 bases). CDR3 coding DNA: TGTGCCAGCAGCGTTGGGGCCCTGAACACTGAAGCTTTCTTT. Translated: CASSVGALNTEAFF.